These T cell receptor beta chains were read from a single sample in a study of cytomegalovirus exposure and HLA in healthy donors. Here immunoSEQ multiplex PCR was the method, and the copy in TCRdb shows in-frame clones only, minus some. The profile shows about 190,000 clones, roughly 90% of them singletons. Specimen: PBMCs. These receptor sequences come from a woman in her twenties or thirties in good health and CMV-seronegative. The CDR3 runs from the conserved cysteine through the conserved F or W. A D gene is named only where the DNA matches it firmly. Clone size is shown for a subset of rows, as once, few, many or a class of expanded clone.

D: -
J: TRBJ2-3
size: -
V: TRBV6-1
CDR3: CASSTGLRNTQYF
DNA: TGTGCCAGCAGCACAGGGTTGAGGAATACGCAGTATTTT

D: TRBD1
J: TRBJ2-2
size: -
V: TRBV11-2
CDR3: CASSLVGQGAAGELFF
DNA: TGTGCCAGCAGCTTAGTAGGGCAGGGGGCCGCCGGGGAGCTGTTTTTT

D: -
J: TRBJ2-5
size: -
V: TRBV27
CDR3: CASSLSGGETQYF
DNA: TGTGCCAGCAGTTTAAGTGGCGGAGAGACCCAGTACTTC

D: TRBD1
J: TRBJ2-7
size: few
V: TRBV4-1
CDR3: CASSQGSFRDRGLLQYF
DNA: TGCGCCAGCAGCCAAGGGTCCTTCCGGGACAGGGGCCTTCTTCAGTACTTC

D: TRBD2
J: TRBJ2-7
size: -
V: TRBV7-3
CDR3: CASSWGLAGEAEQYF
DNA: TGTGCCAGCAGCTGGGGACTAGCGGGAGAGGCCGAGCAGTACTTC

D: TRBD1
J: TRBJ1-5
size: -
V: TRBV6-6
CDR3: CASSRRGQGGNQPQHF
DNA: TGTGCCAGCAGCAGGAGGGGGCAGGGGGGCAATCAGCCCCAGCATTTT

D: -
J: TRBJ2-3
size: -
V: TRBV7-6
CDR3: CASSLGHSSTDTQYF
DNA: TGTGCCAGCAGCTTAGGACACTCTAGCACAGATACGCAGTATTTT

D: -
J: TRBJ2-6
size: -
V: TRBV19
CDR3: CASSFGGSGANVLTF
DNA: TGTGCCAGTAGTTTCGGTGGCTCTGGGGCCAACGTCCTGACTTTC

D: TRBD2
J: TRBJ2-2
size: -
V: TRBV28
CDR3: CASSSETSWNTGELFF
DNA: TGTGCCAGCAGTTCCGAGACTAGCTGGAACACCGGGGAGCTGTTTTTT

D: TRBD2
J: TRBJ2-1
size: -
V: TRBV7-8
CDR3: CASSRVAGNEQFF
DNA: TGTGCCAGCAGCCGAGTAGCGGGAAATGAGCAGTTCTTC

D: -
J: TRBJ2-5
size: once
V: TRBV6-6
CDR3: CASSYEGGETQYF
DNA: TGTGCCAGCAGTTACGAGGGTGGAGAGACCCAGTACTTC

D: TRBD2
J: TRBJ2-7
size: -
V: TRBV30
CDR3: CAWNLGGGSSYEQYF
DNA: TGTGCCTGGAACCTCGGGGGGGGGAGCTCCTACGAGCAGTACTTC

D: -
J: TRBJ2-1
size: -
V: TRBV13
CDR3: CASSLGPSSYNEQFF
DNA: TGTGCCAGCAGCTTAGGTCCGAGCTCCTACAATGAGCAGTTCTTC

D: -
J: TRBJ2-3
size: -
V: TRBV10-2
CDR3: CASSNKEGFTDTQYF
DNA: TGCGCCAGCAGCAACAAGGAGGGTTTTACAGATACGCAGTATTTT

D: -
J: TRBJ2-5
size: -
V: TRBV19
CDR3: CASSDFRGGLETQYF
DNA: -

D: -
J: TRBJ2-1
size: once
V: TRBV9
CDR3: CASSVGNPGVNEQFF
DNA: TGTGCCAGCAGCGTAGGAAACCCCGGGGTCAATGAGCAGTTCTTC

D: TRBD1
J: TRBJ2-7
size: -
V: TRBV18
CDR3: CASSPISGTGSNEQYF
DNA: TGTGCCAGCTCACCAATTTCAGGGACAGGGTCGAACGAGCAGTACTTC

D: TRBD2
J: TRBJ2-2
size: -
V: TRBV19
CDR3: CASSPPGLAMNTGELFF
DNA: TGTGCCAGTAGTCCACCGGGACTAGCGATGAACACCGGGGAGCTGTTTTTT

D: -
J: TRBJ2-7
size: few
V: TRBV28
CDR3: CASRGLTGSYEQYF
DNA: TGTGCCAGCAGAGGACTGACTGGTTCCTACGAGCAGTACTTC

D: -
J: TRBJ1-5
size: -
V: TRBV2
CDR3: CASRTEPGSGPQHF
DNA: TGTGCCAGCAGGACCGAGCCAGGTAGTGGGCCCCAGCATTTT

D: TRBD1
J: TRBJ2-5
size: -
V: TRBV6-6
CDR3: CASSLATGERETQYF
DNA: TGTGCCAGCAGTCTCGCGACAGGGGAGAGGGAGACCCAGTACTTC

D: -
J: TRBJ2-7
size: -
V: TRBV5-1
CDR3: CASSLNRDHEQYF
DNA: TGCGCCAGCAGCTTAAACAGGGACCACGAGCAGTACTTC

D: TRBD2
J: TRBJ2-1
size: once
V: TRBV11-2
CDR3: CASSLASGAYNEQFF
DNA: TGTGCCAGCAGCTTAGCTAGCGGAGCCTACAATGAGCAGTTCTTC

D: TRBD1
J: TRBJ1-1
size: -
V: TRBV10-2
CDR3: CASRGTGNTEAFF
DNA: TGCGCCAGCAGGGGGACAGGGAACACTGAAGCTTTCTTT

D: -
J: TRBJ2-1
size: -
V: TRBV20-1
CDR3: CSAIQGGEQFF
DNA: TGCAGTGCTATCCAAGGCGGTGAGCAGTTCTTC

D: -
J: TRBJ1-2
size: -
V: TRBV19
CDR3: CASTTRGGGHGYTF
DNA: TGTGCCAGTACCACTAGGGGGGGCGGACATGGCTACACCTTC

D: TRBD1
J: TRBJ2-4
size: -
V: TRBV2
CDR3: CASRQGATAKNIQYF
DNA: TGTGCCAGCAGGCAGGGGGCAACGGCCAAAAACATTCAGTACTTC

D: -
J: TRBJ2-3
size: -
V: TRBV18
CDR3: CASSPISGASTDTQYF
DNA: TGTGCCAGCTCACCAATCTCCGGAGCCAGCACAGATACGCAGTATTTT

D: TRBD2
J: TRBJ2-2
size: -
V: TRBV27
CDR3: CASRTNWVAGAGELFF
DNA: TGTGCCAGCCGGACCAACTGGGTAGCGGGAGCCGGGGAGCTGTTTTTT

D: -
J: TRBJ2-5
size: -
V: TRBV5-6
CDR3: CASSLGLRGQETQYF
DNA: TGTGCCAGCAGCTTGGGTCTGCGGGGACAGGAGACCCAGTACTTC

D: -
J: TRBJ2-2
size: once
V: TRBV28
CDR3: CASSSPVTGELFF
DNA: TGTGCCAGCAGTTCCCCTGTCACCGGGGAGCTGTTTTTT

D: -
J: TRBJ2-2
size: few
V: TRBV9
CDR3: CASSVRAHTGELFF
DNA: TGTGCCAGCAGCGTCAGGGCCCATACCGGGGAGCTGTTTTTT

D: TRBD2
J: TRBJ2-1
size: few
V: TRBV7-8
CDR3: CASSFHRGRANEQFF
DNA: TGTGCCAGCAGCTTTCATCGCGGGAGGGCCAATGAGCAGTTCTTC

D: TRBD1
J: TRBJ2-2
size: -
V: TRBV19
CDR3: CASRGGGQGAQNTGELFF
DNA: TGTGCCAGTAGGGGAGGGGGACAGGGGGCGCAGAACACCGGGGAGCTGTTTTTT

D: TRBD2
J: TRBJ2-5
size: -
V: TRBV9
CDR3: CASSVGTSGGHQETQYF
DNA: TGTGCCAGCAGCGTAGGGACTAGCGGGGGCCACCAAGAGACCCAGTACTTC

D: -
J: TRBJ1-6
size: -
V: TRBV5-5
CDR3: CASSLSVTEKPLSYNSPLHF
DNA: TGTGCCAGCAGCTTGTCGGTAACGGAGAAGCCCCTCTCCTATAATTCACCCCTCCACTTT

D: -
J: TRBJ2-5
size: once
V: TRBV2
CDR3: CASSGDSGETQYF
DNA: TGTGCCAGCTCCGGAGACAGTGGGGAGACCCAGTACTTC

D: TRBD2
J: TRBJ2-7
size: -
V: TRBV5-6
CDR3: CASSSDLTSGNSYEQYF
DNA: TGTGCCAGCAGCTCGGATCTAACTAGCGGAAACTCCTACGAGCAGTACTTC

D: -
J: TRBJ2-5
size: -
V: TRBV7-9
CDR3: CASSPTRRLEGRSSETQYF
DNA: TGTGCCAGCAGCCCCACGAGACGGTTAGAGGGAAGGTCTTCAGAGACCCAGTACTTC

D: -
J: TRBJ1-2
size: few
V: TRBV14
CDR3: CASSQAYLTGWGYTF
DNA: TGTGCCAGCAGCCAAGCCTATCTTACAGGTTGGGGCTACACCTTC

D: -
J: TRBJ1-5
size: -
V: TRBV4-1
CDR3: CASSQWDTSNQPQHF
DNA: TGCGCCAGCAGCCAATGGGACACTAGCAATCAGCCCCAGCATTTT

D: TRBD1
J: TRBJ1-1
size: -
V: TRBV7-9
CDR3: CASSDRQGGTEAFF
DNA: TGTGCCAGCAGCGACCGACAGGGGGGAACTGAAGCTTTCTTT

D: -
J: TRBJ2-7
size: -
V: TRBV6-1
CDR3: CASMVDRSYYEQYF
DNA: TGTGCCAGCATGGTCGACAGGAGTTACTACGAGCAGTACTTC

D: -
J: TRBJ2-7
size: -
V: TRBV5-1
CDR3: CASSLEPEPGYEQYF
DNA: TGCGCCAGCAGCTTGGAGCCAGAACCAGGCTACGAGCAGTACTTC

D: TRBD1
J: TRBJ2-2
size: -
V: TRBV11-3
CDR3: CASSLDRMAGGNGELFF
DNA: TGTGCCAGCAGCTTAGATCGAATGGCAGGGGGCAACGGGGAGCTGTTTTTT

D: -
J: TRBJ1-2
size: -
V: TRBV28
CDR3: CASRGDYGYTF
DNA: TGTGCCAGCAGAGGGGATTATGGCTACACCTTC

D: TRBD1
J: TRBJ1-3
size: -
V: TRBV11-2
CDR3: CASSLDRKRGRNPGNTIYF
DNA: TGTGCCAGCAGCTTAGATCGAAAAAGGGGGCGAAACCCTGGAAACACCATATATTTT

D: -
J: TRBJ2-1
size: -
V: TRBV7-9
CDR3: CASSLQGWQFF
DNA: TGTGCCAGCAGCTTACAGGGGTGGCAGTTCTTC